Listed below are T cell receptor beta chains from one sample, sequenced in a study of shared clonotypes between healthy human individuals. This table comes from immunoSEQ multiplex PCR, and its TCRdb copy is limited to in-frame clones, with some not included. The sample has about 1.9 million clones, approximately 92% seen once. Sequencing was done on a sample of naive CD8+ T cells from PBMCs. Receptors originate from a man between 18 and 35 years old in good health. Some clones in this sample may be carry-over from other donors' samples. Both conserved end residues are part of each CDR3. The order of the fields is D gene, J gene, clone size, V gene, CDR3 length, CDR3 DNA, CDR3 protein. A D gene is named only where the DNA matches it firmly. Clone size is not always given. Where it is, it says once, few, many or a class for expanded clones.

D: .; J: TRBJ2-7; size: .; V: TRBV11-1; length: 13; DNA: TGTGCCAGCGCTGAGGACGACTCCTACGAGCAGTACTTC; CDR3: CASAEDDSYEQYF
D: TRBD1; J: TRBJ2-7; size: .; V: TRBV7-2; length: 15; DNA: TGTGCCAGCAGCTCCGGACAGGGTATTTTCTACGAGCAGTACTTC; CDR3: CASSSGQGIFYEQYF
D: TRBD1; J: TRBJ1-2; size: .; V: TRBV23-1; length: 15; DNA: TGCGCCAGCAGTCAATCGGGGACAGGGGGCATGGGCTACACCTTC; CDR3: CASSQSGTGGMGYTF
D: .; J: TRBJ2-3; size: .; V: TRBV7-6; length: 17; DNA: TGTGCCAGCAGCTTTCAAAGACCGGGTCTTAGCACAGATACGCAGTATTTT; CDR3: CASSFQRPGLSTDTQYF
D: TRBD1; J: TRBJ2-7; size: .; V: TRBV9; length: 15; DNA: TGTGCCAGCAGCGTAGAAGGGACAGGGTTGTACGAGCAGTACTTC; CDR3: CASSVEGTGLYEQYF
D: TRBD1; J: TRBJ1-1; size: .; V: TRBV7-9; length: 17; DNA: TGTGCCAGCGAGGAGCTCCGGGACAGGGTGTACATCACTGAAGCTTTCTTT; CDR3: CASEELRDRVYITEAFF
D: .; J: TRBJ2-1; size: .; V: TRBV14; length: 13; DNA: TGTGCCAGCAGCCACCTCAGGCTGAATGAGCAGTTCTTC; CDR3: CASSHLRLNEQFF
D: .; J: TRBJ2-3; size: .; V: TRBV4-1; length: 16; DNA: TGCGCCAGCAGCCTTTTGAGGGAAGGACCCGGCGATACGCAGTATTTT; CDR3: CASSLLREGPGDTQYF
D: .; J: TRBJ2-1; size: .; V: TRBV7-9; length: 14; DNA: TGTGCCAGCAGCTTAGTTGAGCCTATCAATGAGCAGTTCTTC; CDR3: CASSLVEPINEQFF
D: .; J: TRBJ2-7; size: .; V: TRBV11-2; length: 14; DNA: TGTGCCAGCAGCTTAGTTCGGGGGGCGAAGGAGCAGTACTTC; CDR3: CASSLVRGAKEQYF
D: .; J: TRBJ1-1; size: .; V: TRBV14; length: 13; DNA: TGTGCCAGCAGCCCCGCCAGGGTCACTGAAGCTTTCTTT; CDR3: CASSPARVTEAFF
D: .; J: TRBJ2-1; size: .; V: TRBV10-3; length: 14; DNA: TGTGCCATCAGCCCTCTCCTGGGCGGCAATGAGCAGTTCTTC; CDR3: CAISPLLGGNEQFF
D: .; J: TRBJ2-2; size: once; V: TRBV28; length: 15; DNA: TGTGCCAGCAGACCTCTCCAGCGGACTACCGGGGAGCTGTTTTTT; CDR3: CASRPLQRTTGELFF
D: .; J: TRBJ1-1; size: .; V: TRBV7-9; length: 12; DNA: TGTGCCAGCAGCCCGGGGCCAGGGGAAGCTTTCTTT; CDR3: CASSPGPGEAFF
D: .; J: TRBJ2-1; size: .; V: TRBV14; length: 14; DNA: TGTGCCAGCAGCCAACTTACAAGCTACAATGAGCAGTTCTTC; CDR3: CASSQLTSYNEQFF
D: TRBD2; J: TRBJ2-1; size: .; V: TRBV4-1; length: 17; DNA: TGCGCCAGCAGCCAAGCTGCCCGGGACTACGTCGGCAATGAGCAGTTCTTC; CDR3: CASSQAARDYVGNEQFF
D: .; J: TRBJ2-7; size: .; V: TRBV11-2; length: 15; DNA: TGTGCCAGCGTCGATGAGGAGGTCCCCCTGGGCGAGCAGTACTTC; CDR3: CASVDEEVPLGEQYF
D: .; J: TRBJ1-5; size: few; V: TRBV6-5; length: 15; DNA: TGTGCCAGCAGCAGGGACGTGCGGAGCAATCAGCCCCAGCATTTT; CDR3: CASSRDVRSNQPQHF
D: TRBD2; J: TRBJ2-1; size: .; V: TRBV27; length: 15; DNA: TGTGCCAGCAGTTTAGTCCTGGGGCGGGGGGATGAGCAGTTCTTC; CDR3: CASSLVLGRGDEQFF
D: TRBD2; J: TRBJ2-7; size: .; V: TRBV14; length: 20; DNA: TGTGCCAGCAGTTCAGGACTAGCGGGAGGGAAAAGTTACTTTACCTACGAGCAGTACTTC; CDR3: CASSSGLAGGKSYFTYEQYF
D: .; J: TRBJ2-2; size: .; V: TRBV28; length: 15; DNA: TGTGCCAGCAGCGGACAGTCCAGGAACACCGGGGAGCTGTTTTTT; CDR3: CASSGQSRNTGELFF
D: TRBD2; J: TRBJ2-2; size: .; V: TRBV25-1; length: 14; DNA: TGTGCCAGCCGCCTGGGAGGGGACACCGGGGAGCTGTTTTTT; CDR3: CASRLGGDTGELFF
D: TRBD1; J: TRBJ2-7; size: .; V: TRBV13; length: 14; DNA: TGTGCCAGCAGCTCGGGACAGGGAAACTACGAGCAGTACTTC; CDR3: CASSSGQGNYEQYF
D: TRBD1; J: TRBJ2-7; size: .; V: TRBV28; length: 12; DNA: TGTGCCACTCGGACAGGGGCCTACGAGCAGTACTTC; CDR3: CATRTGAYEQYF
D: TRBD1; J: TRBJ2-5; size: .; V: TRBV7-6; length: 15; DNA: TGTGCCAGCAGCGGAGACAGGGGTGGGGGAGAGACCCAGTACTTC; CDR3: CASSGDRGGGETQYF
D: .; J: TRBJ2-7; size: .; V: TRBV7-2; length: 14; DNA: TGTGCCAGCACCAATTCGGACAGAACCTACGAGCAGTACTTC; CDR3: CASTNSDRTYEQYF
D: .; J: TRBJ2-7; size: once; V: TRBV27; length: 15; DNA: TGTGCCAGCAGTAAAAACCCCTCTGGGGCCTACGAGCAGTACTTC; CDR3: CASSKNPSGAYEQYF
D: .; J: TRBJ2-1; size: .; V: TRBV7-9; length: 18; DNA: TGTGCCAGCAGCTTCACGCGGGGCGGGTTTAGCTCCTACAATGAGCAGTTCTTC; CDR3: CASSFTRGGFSSYNEQFF
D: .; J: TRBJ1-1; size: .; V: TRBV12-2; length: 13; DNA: TGTGCAAGTCGCTTAGGGCGGGACACTGAAGCTTTCTTT; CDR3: CASRLGRDTEAFF
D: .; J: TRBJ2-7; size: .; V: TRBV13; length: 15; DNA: TGTGCCAGCAGCCCGACCGGACAGTCGGCAATTGAGCAGTACTTC; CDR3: CASSPTGQSAIEQYF
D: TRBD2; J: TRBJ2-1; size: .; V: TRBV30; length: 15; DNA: TGTGCCTGGAGTGGACTAGCGGGATCCAACAATGAGCAGTTCTTC; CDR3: CAWSGLAGSNNEQFF
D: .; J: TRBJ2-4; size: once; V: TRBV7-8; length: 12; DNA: TGTGCCAGCAGCCTAGGACAGTACATTCAGTACTTC; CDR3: CASSLGQYIQYF
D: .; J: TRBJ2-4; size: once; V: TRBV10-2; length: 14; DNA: TGCGCCAGCAGTGGAAGGGGGGACAAAAACATTCAGTACTTC; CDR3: CASSGRGDKNIQYF